One sample yielded the 32 T cell receptor beta chains listed below, sequenced in a study of radiotherapy plus CTLA-4 blockade in lung cancer (dated by TCRdb to about 2018). Receptor amplification or capture employed the immunoSEQ multiplex PCR assay. The source is immuneACCESS, and TCRdb retained only in-frame sequences with V and J called. Part of the clones is not carried over; for the studies checked, unresolved V genes explain less than half of this, and the remainder is unexplained. Across this sample there are over 60,000 clones, with about nine tenths seen only once. Together, the top ten hold over 35% of the sample. The source material was peripheral blood, sampled from a patient treated with radiotherapy plus ipilimumab. These receptors were obtained from a human donor with non-small cell lung cancer that progressed on radiotherapy plus ipilimumab.

The genes are TRBV18 and TRBJ2-1; TRBD2 agrees at 7 bases. Germline V CDR1 and CDR2: KGHSH, LQKENI. V lost 3 bases to trimming and J lost 3 bases; unmatched junction nucleotides: 8. This CDR3 is built from 16 residues. For the CDR3, the DNA is TGTGCCAGCTCACCTCTTCCTAGCGGTATCTACAATGAGCAGTTCTTC. Translated: CASSPLPSGIYNEQFF.

This sequence joins TRBV5-1 and TRBJ2-7; 7 nucleotides agree with TRBD2. The J segment lost 3 bases and the V segment lost 7 bases, leaving 10 bases of the junction unmatched. CDR1 and CDR2 (germline): SGHRS, YFSETQ. CDR3 length: 14 residues. The CDR3 loop is CASAVASGLYEQYF. CDR3 coding DNA: TGCGCCAGCGCCGTAGCTAGCGGCCTCTACGAGCAGTACTTC. Full variable domain (missing parts from reference TRBV5-1 and TRBJ2-7): KAGVTQTPRYLIKTRGQQVTLSCSPISGHRSVSWYQQTPGQGLQFLFEYFSETQRNKGNFPGRFSGRQFSNSRSEMNVSTLELGDSALYLCASAVASGLYEQYFGPGTRLTVT.

V usage is TRBV7-9 and J usage is TRBJ1-1; weak D call: TRBD1 (5 bases). Germline values: CDR1 SEHNR, CDR2 FQNEAQ (reference sequence). V was shortened by 4 bases and J by 10 bases, with 10 bases between the two germline ends. The CDR3 consists of 11 residues. CDR3: CASSYGGLAFF. Written as DNA, the CDR3 is TGTGCCAGCAGCTATGGGGGTCTAGCTTTCTTT.

The CDR3 loop reads CASSQEAWAHEQFF. The DNA for the CDR3 is TGCGCCAGCAGCCAAGAGGCCTGGGCACATGAGCAGTTCTTC. This chain joins TRBV4-1 and TRBJ2-1, with no clear D. Germline V gene data show CDR1 as MGHRA and CDR2 as YSYEKL. Trimming shortened V by 0 bases and J by 8 bases, and 11 bases separated the two germline ends. The CDR3 covers 14 residues.

V usage is TRBV28 and J usage is TRBJ2-7; maybe TRBD2 (6 bases). Deletions cut 6 bases from V and 2 bases from J, with 14 bases between. The germline V gene encodes CDR1 MDHEN and CDR2 SYDVKM. The CDR3 has 14 residues. The CDR3 coding sequence is TGTGCCAGCAGGGACGGGGGAGACGCCTACGAGCAGTACGTC. This translates into CASRDGGDAYEQYV.

This sequence joins TRBV7-3 and TRBJ2-5; D remains ambiguous. The germline gives CDR1 SGHTA, CDR2 FQGTGA. The CDR3 sequence is 12 residues long. Trimming stripped 3 bases from V and 4 bases from J, with 6 bases between. The CDR3 DNA reads TGTGCCAGCAGCTTCAAGAGAGAGACCCAGTACTTC. Protein product: CASSFKRETQYF.

The count of this clone is one. This chain joins TRBV28 and TRBJ2-3; D might be TRBD1 (5 bases). The CDR3 has 16 residues. With 6 bases removed from V and 0 bases from J, the gap between germline ends came to 16 bases. The germline gives CDR1 MDHEN, CDR2 SYDVKM. CDR3: CASSPETASSTDTQYF. CDR3 coding DNA: TGTGCCAGCAGCCCCGAGACAGCGTCTAGCACAGATACGCAGTATTTT.

This clone has only one observation. V usage is TRBV10-2 and J usage is TRBJ2-5; 7 bases map to TRBD2. The J segment lost 5 bases and the V segment lost 6 bases, leaving 6 bases of the junction unmatched. The germline gives CDR1 WSHSY, CDR2 SAAADI. This CDR3 spans 13 amino acids. The CDR3 region has the DNA TGCGCCAGCAGCGGCGGGAGCACGGAGACCCAGTACTTC. Protein product: CASSGGSTETQYF.

The chain employs TRBV5-4 and TRBJ2-5, with 14 bases that match TRBD2. With 4 bases clipped from V and 3 bases from J, the junction kept 5 bases outside the gene matches. Germline V gene sequence: CDR1 SGHNT, CDR2 YYREEE (reference sequence). CDR3 length: 16 residues. The CDR3 DNA reads as TGTGCCAGCAGCCAAGGGACTAGCGGGAGAAAAGAGACCCAGTACTTC. This sequence encodes CASSQGTSGRKETQYF.

V and J are TRBV11-3 and TRBJ2-2; 15 positions match TRBD2. Germline assignment: CDR1 SGHNT and CDR2 YENEEA. The CDR3 loop spans 16 amino acids. The V gene end was trimmed by 5 bases and the J gene end by 6 bases; junction bases not matched to a gene: 4. The CDR3: CASSPGTSGRSGELFF. The CDR3 DNA follows: TGTGCCAGCAGCCCCGGGACTAGCGGGAGGTCCGGGGAGCTGTTTTTT.

J is TRBJ1-2 and V is TRBV9; 9 bases line up with TRBD1. The CDR3 spans 14 residues. The germline CDR1 and CDR2 sequences are SGDLS and YYNGEE. With V trimmed by 3 bases and J by 8 bases, 8 bases remained unmatched. The CDR3 here is CASSADRGLGGYTF. For the CDR3, the DNA is TGTGCCAGCAGCGCGGACAGGGGTTTAGGGGGCTACACCTTC.

The gene calls are TRBV7-9 and TRBJ1-1, with D uncertain. This CDR3 has 15 amino acids. Germline CDR1 SEHNR, CDR2 FQNEAQ (reference sequence). The V and J ends lost 1 base and 1 base respectively, with 10 bases between them. CDR3 sequence reads: CASSLVGRSNTEAFF. The CDR3 coding sequence is TGTGCCAGCAGCTTAGTCGGCCGGTCGAACACTGAAGCTTTCTTT.

The rearrangement uses TRBV28 and TRBJ2-2; no firm D call. Germline V lookup: CDR1 MDHEN, CDR2 SYDVKM. Deletions cut 3 bases from V and 0 bases from J, with 8 bases between. This CDR3 has 15 amino acids. The CDR3 reads CASSLDFTNTGELFF. Written as DNA, the CDR3 is TGTGCCAGCAGTTTGGATTTTACGAACACCGGGGAGCTGTTTTTT.

This chain links TRBV19 with TRBJ2-1, with 7 bases aligning to TRBD2. This CDR3 spans 14 amino acids. CDR1 is LNHDA, CDR2 SQIVND, per germline (reference sequence). With V trimmed by 6 bases and J by 5 bases, 7 bases remained unmatched. The DNA of the CDR3 is TGTGCCAGTAGCCACCCAAGCGGGAACAATGAGCAGTTCTTC. Translation gives CASSHPSGNNEQFF.

The chain carries TRBV5-4 and TRBJ2-7; TRBD1 matches 10 bases. The ends lost 2 bases at V and 7 bases at J; junction bases unmatched: 3. The CDR3 consists of 13 residues. The germline V gene encodes CDR1 SGHNT and CDR2 YYREEE (reference sequence). This CDR3 reads CASSFGQGGEQYF. The CDR3 DNA is TGTGCCAGCAGCTTCGGACAGGGGGGAGAGCAGTACTTC.

The chain recombines TRBV6-1 with TRBJ2-7, with 12 bases identical to TRBD1. The CDR3 length is 13 residues. V trimming: 6 bases; J trimming: 5 bases; junction bases outside the gene matches: 2. Germline lookup yields CDR1 MNHNS and CDR2 SASEGT. This CDR3 reads CASRGTGGHEQYF. Written as DNA, the CDR3 is TGTGCCAGCAGGGGGACAGGGGGCCACGAGCAGTACTTC.

V gene TRBV19 combines with J gene TRBJ2-3; 7 nucleotides align to TRBD2. Germline lookup yields CDR1 LNHDA and CDR2 SQIVND (reference sequence). V shed 5 bases and J 5 bases; nucleotides not matched to a gene: 16. The CDR3 is 17 residues long. Here the CDR3 DNA reads TGTGCCAGTAGTGGTCTTGGCGGGAGCCTTATGGGAGATACGCAGTATTTT. It encodes CASSGLGGSLMGDTQYF. The full variable domain, its missing parts supplied by reference TRBV19 and TRBJ2-3, is DGGITQSPKYLFRKEGQNVTLSCEQNLNHDAMYWYRQDPGQGLRLIYYSQIVNDFQKGDIAEGYSVSREKKESFPLTVTSAQKNPTAFYLCASSGLGGSLMGDTQYFGPGTRLTVL.

This clone is a singleton in its sample. The V gene is TRBV28, the J gene TRBJ1-1; possible D gene TRBD1, 5 bases. In germline, CDR1 is MDHEN, CDR2 SYDVKM. Trimming pared 6 bases from V and 14 bases from J, leaving 25 bases between. CDR3 length equals 14 residues. This CDR3 reads CASRLGGTPLGSFF. CDR3 coding DNA: TGTGCCAGCAGGTTAGGAGGGACGCCCCTTGGTAGCTTCTTT.

About this clone: Because it lacks the conserved phenylalanine or tryptophan at the end, this CDR3 is likely a read error. The rearrangement uses TRBV30 and TRBJ2-7, with 7 bases that match TRBD2. The CDR3 runs 14 residues. Germline V gene lookup returns CDR1 GTSNPN and CDR2 SVGIG (reference sequence). CDR3 protein: CTWSVWGGSYEQYS. In nucleotides, the CDR3 is TGTACCTGGAGTGTATGGGGGGGATCCTACGAGCAGTACTCC.

This chain links TRBV28 with TRBJ1-2, with 10 bases fitting TRBD1. After removal of 4 bases from V and 7 bases from J, the junction contained 3 bases not matched to a gene. The length of the CDR3 is 13 residues. CDR1 and CDR2 (germline): MDHEN, SYDVKM. The CDR3 loop reads CASSSGQGGGYTF. CDR3 in DNA: TGTGCCAGCAGTTCTGGACAGGGGGGTGGCTACACCTTC.

The chain has TRBV4-2 and TRBJ2-1; 10 positions match TRBD2. The J segment lost 7 bases and the V segment lost 2 bases, leaving 5 bases of the junction unmatched. Germline assignment: CDR1 LGHNA and CDR2 YNFKEQ. This CDR3 comprises 15 residues. The chain's CDR3 is CASSQLAGDGNEQFF. CDR3 DNA: TGTGCCAGCAGCCAACTAGCGGGAGATGGGAATGAGCAGTTCTTC.

The rearrangement joins TRBV4-2 to TRBJ2-1; D call uncertain. This CDR3 region has 15 residues. Germline loops: CDR1 LGHNA, CDR2 YNFKEQ. The ends were cut back, 1 base at V and 5 bases at J, with 12 bases in the middle. CDR3 in DNA: TGTGCCAGCAGCCAAGTTTCGGACGGAGACAATGAGCAGTTCTTC. This codes for CASSQVSDGDNEQFF.

Notes on this clone: Mismatch with germline at one junction end may stem from a read error. V usage is TRBV7-7 and J usage is TRBJ2-5; perhaps TRBD2 as D (6 bases). The germline CDR1 and CDR2 sequences are SSHAT and FNYEAQ (reference sequence). The length of the CDR3 is 14 residues. The chain's CDR3 is CASSLVSGQETQYF. DNA of the CDR3: TGTGCTAGCAGCTTAGTTAGCGGCCAAGAGACCCAGTACTTC.

This chain joins TRBV27 and TRBJ1-2; 11 nucleotides align to TRBD1. Trimming took 6 bases from V and 8 from J; bases not matched to a gene: 8. The CDR3 is made up of 14 amino acids. CDR1 MNHEY and CDR2 SMNVEV come from the germline V gene (reference sequence). CDR3 DNA sequence: TGTGCCAGCAGCCAGGACAGGGGGCGCATAGGCTACACCTTC. As protein: CASSQDRGRIGYTF.

Comment on this clone: Sequence at one end of the junction differs from germline and may be a read error. The chain links TRBV9 to TRBJ2-5; no clear D. Germline values: CDR1 SGDLS, CDR2 YYNGEE. CDR3 length: 14 amino acids. This chain's CDR3 is CASSVEPVQEAQYF. The CDR3 DNA follows: TGTGCCAGCAGCGTAGAGCCAGTCCAAGAGGCCCAGTACTTC.

The CDR3 reads CASAPYGAEPPSYEQYF. CDR3 DNA: TGTGCCAGCGCCCCTTACGGGGCGGAACCCCCCTCCTACGAGCAGTACTTC. The chain combines TRBV28 with TRBJ2-7, with D perhaps given as TRBD1 or TRBD2 (5 bases each). V shed 8 bases and J shed 0 bases, with 23 bases lying between them. There are 17 residues in the CDR3. CDR1 MDHEN and CDR2 SYDVKM come from the germline V gene.

The chain combines TRBV6-6 with TRBJ1-2, with 9 nucleotides matching TRBD1. CDR1 and CDR2 (germline): MNHNY, SVGAGI (reference sequence). This CDR3 spans 14 amino acids. Trimming at V came to 7 bases and at J to 8 bases, leaving 11 bases not matched to a gene. CDR3 nucleotide sequence: TGTGCCAGCACCCCAAGGACAGGGGATGGGGGCTACACCTTC. It specifies CASTPRTGDGGYTF.

This clone was seen once. The chain combines TRBV9 with TRBJ2-2, with D possibly being TRBD2 (6 bases). The CDR3 is 15 amino acids. With 0 bases removed from V and 1 base from J, the gap between germline ends came to 7 bases. Germline CDR1 SGDLS, CDR2 YYNGEE. CDR3 sequence reads: CASSVVSGNTGELFF. CDR3 bases: TGTGCCAGCAGCGTAGTTAGCGGGAACACCGGGGAGCTGTTTTTT.

The chain recombines TRBV7-8 with TRBJ2-7, with TRBD2 identical over 9 bases. In germline, CDR1 is SGHVS, CDR2 FQNEAQ. The V and J ends lost 5 bases and 4 bases, in that order; junction bases with no gene match: 9. This CDR3 is built from 15 residues. The CDR3 DNA is TGTGCCAGCAGCCCGGGACTAGCTCGGTTATACGAGCAGTACTTC. Its protein product is CASSPGLARLYEQYF.

The chain employs TRBV28 and TRBJ1-4, with a weak D call TRBD1 (5 bases). The CDR3 has 15 residues. Germline V gene sequence: CDR1 MDHEN, CDR2 SYDVKM. V lost 6 bases and J 5 bases, leaving 16 bases between the germline ends. The CDR3 DNA sequence: TGTGCCAGCAGCCGCAGGGTGGCGGGAAATGAAAAACTGTTTTTT. Its translation is CASSRRVAGNEKLFF.

This clone was detected only once. V and J are TRBV10-2 and TRBJ2-7, with 10 nucleotides matching TRBD1. The germline CDR1 and CDR2 sequences are WSHSY and SAAADI. Unmatched junction bases numbered 8, after V lost 6 bases and J lost 6 bases. The length of the CDR3 is 14 residues. The CDR3 bases are TGCGCCAGCAGACCATCGGGACAGGGGCTCGAGCAGTACGTC. Translated, it gives CASRPSGQGLEQYV.

The CDR3 nucleotides read TGTGCCAGCTCCAGGGTAGCGGGAGACCACGAGCAGTACGTC. It translates to CASSRVAGDHEQYV. The rearrangement uses TRBV6-1 and TRBJ2-7; TRBD2 agrees at 9 bases. The CDR3 loop spans 14 amino acids. CDR1 is MNHNS and CDR2 is SASEGT in the germline V gene. V shed 8 bases, J shed 5 bases, and the junction held 10 bases outside the gene matches.